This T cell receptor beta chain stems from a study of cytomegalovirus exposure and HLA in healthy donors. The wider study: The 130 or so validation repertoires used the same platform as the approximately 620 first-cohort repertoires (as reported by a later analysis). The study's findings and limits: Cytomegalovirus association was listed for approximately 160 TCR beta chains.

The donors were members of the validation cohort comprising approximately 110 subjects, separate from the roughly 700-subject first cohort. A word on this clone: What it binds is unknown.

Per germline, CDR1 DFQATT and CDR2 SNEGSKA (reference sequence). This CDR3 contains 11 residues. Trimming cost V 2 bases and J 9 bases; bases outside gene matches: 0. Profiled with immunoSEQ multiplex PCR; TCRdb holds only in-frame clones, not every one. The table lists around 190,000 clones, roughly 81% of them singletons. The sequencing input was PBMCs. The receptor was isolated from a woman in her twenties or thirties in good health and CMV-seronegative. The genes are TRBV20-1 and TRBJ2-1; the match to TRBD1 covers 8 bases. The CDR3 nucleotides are TGCAGTGCTAGAACAGGGGGTGAGCAGTTCTTC. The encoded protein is CSARTGGEQFF.